This T cell receptor beta chain was observed in a study of TIL therapy for anti-PD-1-resistant metastatic lung cancer. V was cut by 4 bases and J by 3 bases, with 7 bases left in between. The CDR3 totals 12 residues. Germline V lookup: CDR1 SGHTS, CDR2 YDEGEE. Time point: pre-treatment sample, taken before nivolumab and TIL therapy. This was the immunoSEQ v3 assay. Method: immunoSEQ multiplex PCR; TCRdb's copy keeps in-frame clones and lacks some. The sample yields around 55,000 clones, about 81% seen once. Regarding the study as a whole: Infused TIL clonotypes partially replaced the baseline blood repertoire, then decayed over months.

A word on this clone: Its antigen is unidentified.

J is TRBJ1-1 and V is TRBV5-8; D is unresolved. The receptor was isolated from a person aged 30 to 80 with non-small cell lung cancer. The sample in question was blood, obtained at baseline. The CDR3 region is CASSPRYTEAFF. The DNA of the CDR3 is TGTGCCAGCAGCCCTCGATACACTGAAGCTTTCTTT.